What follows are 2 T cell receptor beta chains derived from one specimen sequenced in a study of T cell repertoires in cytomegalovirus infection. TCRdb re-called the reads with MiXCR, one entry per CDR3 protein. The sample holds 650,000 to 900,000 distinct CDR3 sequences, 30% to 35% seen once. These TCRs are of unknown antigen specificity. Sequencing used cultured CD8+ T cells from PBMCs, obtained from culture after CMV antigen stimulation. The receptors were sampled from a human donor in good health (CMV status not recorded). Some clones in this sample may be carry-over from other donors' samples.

The chain's CDR3 is CASRETASGIYNEQFF. For the CDR3, the DNA is TGTGCCAGCAGGGAGACAGCTAGCGGCATCTACAATGAGCAGTTCTTC. The chain joins TRBV6-2 or TRBV6-3 to TRBJ2-1, with 7 bases matching TRBD2. V lost 6 bases and J lost 3; bases outside the gene matches: 11. CDR1 and CDR2 from the germline V gene are MNHEY and SVGEGT. The CDR3 has 16 residues.

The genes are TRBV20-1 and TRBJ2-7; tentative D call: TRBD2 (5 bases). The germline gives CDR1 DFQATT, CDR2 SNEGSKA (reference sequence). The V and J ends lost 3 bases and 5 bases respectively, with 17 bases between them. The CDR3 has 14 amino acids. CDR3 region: CSARGKVARDEQYF. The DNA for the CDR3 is TGCAGTGCTAGGGGCAAGGTGGCGAGGGACGAGCAGTACTTC.